What follows are 12 T cell receptor beta chains derived from one specimen sequenced in a study of vaccination effects on CD4 cells after COVID-19. No antigen has been identified for these receptors. The table came from immunoSEQ multiplex PCR; TCRdb's copy has only in-frame clones and leaves some out. The sample lists about 79,000 clones, 74% seen once, with approximately 1.9% in the top ten. Before sequencing, viral peptide pools were used by the ViraFEST assay to expand antigen-specific CD4+ T cells. An approximately ten-day culture period preceded the isolation of CD4+ T cells. The source was CD4+ T cells from PBMCs cultured with HCoV-229E spike peptides, collected before COVID-19 vaccination. These receptors were taken from a human donor who received a COVID-19 vaccine.

This sequence joins TRBV28 and TRBJ1-3; no reliable D call. CDR1 and CDR2 (germline): MDHEN, SYDVKM. This CDR3 contains 16 residues. The germline V and J ends were trimmed by 4 bases and 0 bases, with 13 bases remaining between them. The CDR3 region is CASSSPRVNSGNTIYF. CDR3 nucleotide sequence: TGTGCCAGCAGTTCACCCCGGGTTAACTCTGGAAACACCATATATTTT.

The chain has TRBV12-5 and TRBJ1-2, with a possible D match to TRBD1 (5 bases). Germline lookup yields CDR1 LGHNT and CDR2 FRNRAP. V lost 3 bases to trimming and J lost 5 bases, with 16 bases between them. The CDR3 runs to 15 residues. DNA of the CDR3: TGTGCTAGTGGTTTAGGGACCCAGGTTCCATATGGCTACACCTTC. It specifies CASGLGTQVPYGYTF.

V usage is TRBV5-1 and J usage is TRBJ2-3, with D perhaps TRBD1 (6 bases). The ends were cut back, 5 bases at V and 0 bases at J, with 10 bases in the middle. The germline gives CDR1 SGHRS, CDR2 YFSETQ. The CDR3 has 14 amino acids. The CDR3 sequence is CASRQGHSTDTQYF. The CDR3 DNA sequence: TGCGCCAGCAGACAGGGACATAGCACAGATACGCAGTATTTT.

The chain employs TRBV28 and TRBJ1-5; 9 bases map to TRBD1. V was clipped by 5 bases and J by 3 bases; unmatched bases: 5. The CDR3 sequence is 15 residues long. Germline CDR1 is MDHEN and CDR2 is SYDVKM. CDR3 DNA sequence: TGTGCCAGCAGTCCTGGGACAGGGTACAATCAGCCCCAGCATTTT. Translating it yields CASSPGTGYNQPQHF.

This sequence joins TRBV6-5 and TRBJ1-5; 9 bases are a match to TRBD1. The germline V gene has CDR1 MNHEY and CDR2 SVGAGI. V shed 5 bases, J shed 8 bases, and the junction held 10 bases outside the gene matches. The CDR3 loop spans 15 amino acids. CDR3 region: CASSPGQGFQKPQHF. DNA for the CDR3: TGTGCCAGCAGTCCGGGACAGGGTTTTCAAAAGCCCCAGCATTTT.

This clone was seen a single time. The chain has TRBV12-3 or TRBV12-4 and TRBJ2-7; TRBD1 matches 7 bases. The junction had 10 bases not matched to a gene; V was cut back by 10 bases and J by 7 bases. The CDR3 length is 12 residues. The CDR3 sequence: CANSRGGREQYV. The CDR3, as DNA: TGTGCCAACAGCCGAGGGGGCAGGGAGCAGTACGTC.

The chain is built from TRBV5-1 and TRBJ2-2; D possibly uses TRBD1 or TRBD2 (5 bases each). Looked up from germline, CDR1 is SGHRS and CDR2 is YFSETQ. CDR3 length: 15 residues. Trimming cost V 4 bases and J 0 bases, with 10 bases left between them. CDR3 DNA sequence: TGCGCCAGCAGCACCGGGACGGCGAACACCGGGGAGCTGTTTTTT. It yields the protein CASSTGTANTGELFF.

The V call is TRBV4-1, the J call TRBJ2-7; D is possibly TRBD1 (5 bases). Trimming took 1 base from V and 2 from J, leaving 9 bases between them. CDR3 length: 14 residues. Germline CDR1 reads MGHRA; CDR2 reads YSYEKL. For the CDR3, the DNA is TGCGCCAGCAGCCAAGTCTCAGGGACCTACGAGCAGTACGTC. This sequence encodes CASSQVSGTYEQYV.

This clone showed up just once. The chain uses TRBV6-5 and TRBJ1-5, with unresolved D. CDR1 and CDR2 (germline): MNHEY, SVGAGI. The CDR3 is made up of 13 amino acids. Trimming took off 11 bases at V and 2 bases at J, with 13 bases between the two ends. The CDR3 DNA is TGTGCCTCCTCTAGGGTCGGCAATCAGCCCCAGCATTTT. As protein: CASSRVGNQPQHF.

The V call is TRBV4-1, the J call TRBJ2-3; D is undetermined. CDR1 is MGHRA, CDR2 YSYEKL, per germline. The V and J ends lost 1 base and 0 bases respectively, with 8 bases between them. The CDR3 covers 15 residues. The CDR3 coding sequence is TGCGCCAGCAGCCAAGTTCTAACTAGCACAGATACGCAGTATTTT. Its translation: CASSQVLTSTDTQYF.

This clone was detected only a few times. The chain couples TRBV7-9 to TRBJ1-2; maybe TRBD1 (6 bases). The V end lost 6 bases, the J end lost 8 bases, and 22 bases lay between the germline ends. CDR1 SEHNR and CDR2 FQNEAQ come from the germline V gene (reference sequence). CDR3 length: 15 amino acids. The CDR3 is CASRGTGTLAGGYTF. In DNA, the CDR3 is TGTGCCAGCAGGGGAACCGGGACACTGGCGGGGGGCTACACCTTC.

The J gene is TRBJ2-3, the V gene TRBV19, with 7 bases identical to TRBD2. Germline V gene sequence: CDR1 LNHDA, CDR2 SQIVND (reference sequence). The V gene end was trimmed by 7 bases and the J gene end by 1 base; junction bases not matched to a gene: 11. The length of the CDR3 is 16 residues. The CDR3 bases are TGTGCCAGTACTCATGGCGGGGGACGCGGCACAGATACGCAGTATTTT. It yields the protein CASTHGGGRGTDTQYF.